Shown below are 29 T cell receptor beta chains from a single sample sequenced in a study of neoadjuvant anti-PD-1 for oral cavity cancer. Time point described: after neoadjuvant nivolumab, at surgical resection. The data were produced by immunoSEQ multiplex PCR, yet TCRdb's version contains in-frame clones alone and is incomplete. This sample carries roughly 9,600 clones, 66% of them seen once, and the ten largest clones take approximately 3.5%. Sequencing used PBMCs, obtained after nivolumab (anti-PD-1) treatment. Every receptor here comes from a person aged 35-80 years with oral cavity squamous cell carcinoma.

The rearrangement links TRBV7-9 to TRBJ2-7, with D possibly TRBD1 on 5 matching bases. Per the germline V gene, CDR1 is SEHNR and CDR2 is FQNEAQ (reference sequence). The CDR3 spans 15 residues. V lost 5 bases and J lost 4, with 18 bases in between. CDR3 DNA: TGTGCCAGCAGCAGCACCGACAGTGGGTTATACGAGCAGTACTTC. Amino acids: CASSSTDSGLYEQYF.

The CDR3 loop reads CASSLGTNGWNTEAFF. DNA of the CDR3: TGTGCCAGCAGTTTGGGGACAAATGGGTGGAACACTGAAGCTTTCTTT. The chain uses TRBV28 and TRBJ1-1; weak D call: TRBD1 (6 bases). Germline V lookup: CDR1 MDHEN, CDR2 SYDVKM. The CDR3 runs 16 residues. V was cut by 3 bases and J by 1 base, with 15 bases left in between.

This clone was counted once. This chain connects TRBV4-2 to TRBJ2-5; 9 bases match TRBD2. The CDR3 totals 14 residues. V shed 1 base, J shed 3 bases, and the junction held 0 bases outside the gene matches. The germline gives CDR1 LGHNA, CDR2 YNFKEQ. The CDR3 bases are TGTGCCAGCAGCCAAGGGACTAGCGAAGAGACCCAGTACTTC. Amino acids: CASSQGTSEETQYF.

This clone was counted a few times. J is TRBJ1-2 and V is TRBV5-4, with unresolved D. Looked up from germline, CDR1 is SGHNT and CDR2 is YYREEE (reference sequence). V was cut by 4 bases and J by 7 bases, with 17 bases left in between. This CDR3 comprises 14 residues. The CDR3 DNA is TGTGCCAGCAGCACGCCGAGAGCGGGAAGTGGCTACACCTTC. Protein: CASSTPRAGSGYTF.

About this clone: One end of the junction fails to match germline, which may point to a read error. This specimen includes other DNA sequences encoding the same CDR3. The V and J genes are TRBV6-1 and TRBJ1-2; D is possibly TRBD1 (6 bases). There are 20 residues in the CDR3. The germline gives CDR1 MNHNS, CDR2 SASEGT. The chain's CDR3 is CASSDPGLYRVPHANYGYTF. CDR3 in DNA: TGTGCCAGCAGTGACCCAGGTCTTTACAGGGTCCCCCATGCTAATTATGGCTACACCTTC.

The chain is built from TRBV5-1 and TRBJ1-3; D is uncertain. The CDR3 has 14 amino acids. V was cut by 1 base and J by 0 bases, with 5 bases left in between. Germline V CDR1 and CDR2: SGHRS, YFSETQ. The CDR3 loop is CASSLTGSGNTIYF. In DNA, the CDR3 is TGCGCCAGCAGCTTGACTGGCTCTGGAAACACCATATATTTT.

This clone was observed a handful of times. This sequence joins TRBV6-5 and TRBJ1-2, with D possibly matching TRBD1 (6 bases). Per the germline V gene, CDR1 is MNHEY and CDR2 is SVGAGI. Deletions cut 4 bases from V and 6 bases from J, with 18 bases between. This CDR3 is built from 15 residues. Here the CDR3 reads CASSSTSTSGDGYTF. CDR3 coding DNA: TGTGCCAGCAGTTCTACTTCGACTTCAGGGGATGGCTACACCTTC.

The chain is built from TRBV5-1 and TRBJ2-7; no firm D call. The CDR3 is made up of 13 amino acids. Germline loops: CDR1 SGHRS, CDR2 YFSETQ. V was clipped by 3 bases and J by 3 bases, with 10 bases between them. This CDR3 is CASSSNRVYEQYF. The CDR3 DNA is TGCGCCAGCAGCTCGAACCGGGTCTACGAGCAGTACTTC.

Only a few counts were recorded for this clone. The V and J genes are TRBV6-1 and TRBJ1-6; D gene unclear. In germline, CDR1 is MNHNS, CDR2 SASEGT. This CDR3 is 14 amino acids long. The V end was cut by 4 bases, the J end by 6 bases, with 10 bases between. CDR3 sequence reads: CASSGRSLNSPLHF. As DNA, the CDR3 is TGTGCCAGCAGTGGCAGGTCTCTTAATTCACCCCTCCACTTT.

The genes are TRBV5-1 and TRBJ2-1, with 12 bases fitting TRBD2. The CDR3 totals 18 residues. Germline values: CDR1 SGHRS, CDR2 YFSETQ. Germline trimming cut 4 bases from V and 0 bases from J; bases unmatched to any gene: 8. CDR3 nucleotide sequence: TGCGCCAGCAGCCTACGGACTAGCGGGACGTACTCCTACAATGAGCAGTTCTTC. Translation gives CASSLRTSGTYSYNEQFF. The full variable domain, rest sourced from reference TRBV5-1 and TRBJ2-1, is KAGVTQTPRYLIKTRGQQVTLSCSPISGHRSVSWYQQTPGQGLQFLFEYFSETQRNKGNFPGRFSGRQFSNSRSEMNVSTLELGDSALYLCASSLRTSGTYSYNEQFFGPGTRLTVL.

The V call is TRBV9, the J call TRBJ2-3; the D gene is possibly TRBD2 (6 bases). Deletions cut 4 bases from V and 4 bases from J, with 22 bases between. The CDR3 consists of 17 residues. From germline, CDR1 is SGDLS and CDR2 YYNGEE. The CDR3 sequence: CASSPRGRTISSDTQYF. The CDR3 bases are TGTGCCAGCAGCCCTCGGGGGAGGACAATCTCCTCAGATACGCAGTATTTT.

V usage is TRBV5-5 and J usage is TRBJ2-5, with D unclear. The CDR3 totals 13 residues. CDR1 is SGHKS, CDR2 YYEKEE, per germline (reference sequence). V was cut by 2 bases and J by 5 bases, with 10 bases left in between. This CDR3 reads CASSLGRIETQYF. CDR3 bases: TGTGCCAGCAGCTTAGGCAGGATCGAGACCCAGTACTTC.

The V call is TRBV5-4, the J call TRBJ1-3; 9 nucleotides match TRBD1. The CDR3 extends over 15 amino acids. Germline CDR1 SGHNT, CDR2 YYREEE (reference sequence). Trimming cost V 2 bases and J 4 bases; bases outside gene matches: 4. The CDR3 loop is CASSLQGALGNTIYF. CDR3 bases: TGTGCCAGCAGCTTACAGGGGGCGCTGGGAAACACCATATATTTT. The full variable domain, its missing parts supplied by reference TRBV5-4 and TRBJ1-3, is ETGVTQSPTHLIKTRGQQVTLRCSSQSGHNTVSWYQQALGQGPQFIFQYYREEENGRGNFPPRFSGLQFPNYSSELNVNALELDDSALYLCASSLQGALGNTIYFGEGSWLTVV.

The chain is built from TRBV6-4 and TRBJ2-5, with D tentatively TRBD2 (7 bases). Looked up from germline, CDR1 is MRHNA and CDR2 is SNTAGT. The V and J ends lost 7 bases and 4 bases respectively, with 13 bases between them. The CDR3 loop spans 13 amino acids. CDR3 sequence reads: CASTRGRVETQYF. The CDR3 nucleotides read TGTGCCAGCACGCGGGGGCGGGTAGAGACCCAGTACTTC.

This clone has a single count. V gene TRBV7-2 combines with J gene TRBJ1-5; D is ambiguous. Germline CDR1 and CDR2: SGHTA and FQGNSA. V shed 1 base and J shed 1 base, with 8 bases lying between them. The CDR3 consists of 15 residues. In DNA, the CDR3 is TGTGCCAGCAGCTTAGGCGGCGGGAGCAATCAGCCCCAGCATTTT. It specifies CASSLGGGSNQPQHF.

CDR3: CAWSDPTYEQYF. The CDR3 nucleotides read TGTGCCTGGAGTGATCCAACCTACGAGCAGTACTTC. V usage is TRBV30 and J usage is TRBJ2-7; D remains ambiguous. Germline loops: CDR1 GTSNPN, CDR2 SVGIG (reference sequence). V lost 1 base and J 2 bases, leaving 6 bases between the germline ends. This CDR3 contains 12 residues.

The J gene is TRBJ1-4, the V gene TRBV27; D gene ambiguous. Deletions cut 6 bases from V and 0 bases from J, with 14 bases between. The length of the CDR3 is 16 residues. The V gene's germline CDR1 is MNHEY and CDR2 SMNVEV (reference sequence). As DNA, the CDR3 is TGTGCCAGCAGCGTTGAGGGTTTTGCAACTAATGAAAAACTGTTTTTT. This codes for CASSVEGFATNEKLFF. The variable domain in full, with the rest retrieved from reference TRBV27 and TRBJ1-4, is EAQVTQNPRYLITVTGKKLTVTCSQNMNHEYMSWYRQDPGLGLRQIYYSMNVEVTDKGDVPEGYKVSRKEKRNFPLILESPSPNQTSLYFCASSVEGFATNEKLFFGSGTQLSVL.

This clone turned up a few times. The rearrangement links TRBV5-5 to TRBJ2-5; a weak D match, TRBD2 (5 bases). From germline, CDR1 is SGHKS and CDR2 YYEKEE (reference sequence). V shed 0 bases and J shed 1 base, with 13 bases lying between them. The CDR3 runs 16 residues. The CDR3 sequence: CASSLALSGTQETQYF. The CDR3 region has the DNA TGTGCCAGCAGCTTGGCCCTATCGGGAACCCAAGAGACCCAGTACTTC.

This clone has a single count. The chain has TRBV6-6 and TRBJ1-2; TRBD1 is a possible D gene (6 bases). The germline V gene has CDR1 MNHNY and CDR2 SVGAGI (reference sequence). V shed 2 bases and J shed 1 base, with 11 bases lying between them. This CDR3 contains 15 residues. The CDR3 DNA is TGTGCCAGCAGTTACGAAACAGGGTATAACTATGGCTACACCTTC. Translating it yields CASSYETGYNYGYTF.

The V and J genes are TRBV11-2 and TRBJ1-4, with D perhaps TRBD1 (6 bases). CDR1 is SGHAT and CDR2 is FQNNGV in the germline V gene. V lost 4 bases, J lost 7 bases, and 16 bases lay in between. This CDR3 is 15 amino acids long. CDR3 in amino acids: CASSSGGTWAEKLFF. The CDR3 DNA reads as TGTGCCAGCAGCTCGGGGGGGACATGGGCTGAAAAACTGTTTTTT. Full variable domain (missing parts from reference TRBV11-2 and TRBJ1-4): EAGVAQSPRYKIIEKRQSVAFWCNPISGHATLYWYQQILGQGPKLLIQFQNNGVVDDSQLPKDRFSAERLKGVDSTLKIQPAKLEDSAVYLCASSSGGTWAEKLFFGSGTQLSVL.

The rearrangement joins TRBV5-1 to TRBJ1-1, with TRBD1 matching 8 bases. Germline V gives CDR1 SGHRS, CDR2 YFSETQ. CDR3 length: 15 amino acids. V lost 0 bases, J lost 0 bases, and 1 base stayed unmatched. The CDR3 reads CASSLGGQVNTEAFF. CDR3 coding DNA: TGCGCCAGCAGCTTGGGGGGACAGGTGAACACTGAAGCTTTCTTT.

CDR3 amino acids: CASSSLAGASQETQYF. As DNA, the CDR3 is TGTGCCAGCAGCTCCCTAGCGGGAGCCTCCCAAGAGACCCAGTACTTC. This chain joins TRBV7-6 and TRBJ2-5; TRBD2 aligns across 10 bases. Germline V lookup: CDR1 SGHVS, CDR2 FNYEAQ. Trimming took 4 bases from V and 1 from J; bases not matched to a gene: 6. The CDR3 consists of 16 residues. Variable domain in full (rest from reference TRBV7-6 and TRBJ2-5): GAGVSQSPRYKVTKRGQDVALRCDPISGHVSLYWYRQALGQGPEFLTYFNYEAQQDKSGLPNDRFSAERPEGSISTLTIQRTEQRDSAMYRCASSSLAGASQETQYFGPGTRLLVL.

Only a few counts were recorded for this clone. This sequence joins TRBV18 and TRBJ2-5, with 9 bases aligning to TRBD2. The J segment lost 5 bases and the V segment lost 3 bases, leaving 22 bases of the junction unmatched. CDR1 is KGHSH and CDR2 is LQKENI in the germline V gene. The CDR3 consists of 20 residues. CDR3 in amino acids: CASSPRTTGAGSGGGETQYF. The CDR3, as DNA: TGTGCCAGCTCACCCCGGACAACGGGAGCTGGTAGCGGGGGAGGCGAGACCCAGTACTTC.

This clone occurred once. The J gene is TRBJ1-2, the V gene TRBV5-1; weak D call: TRBD1 (6 bases). Germline V gives CDR1 SGHRS, CDR2 YFSETQ. V lost 4 bases, J lost 3 bases, and 13 bases lay in between. This CDR3 contains 14 residues. For the CDR3, the DNA is TGCGCCAGCAGCCCGGACAGTCCCCACTATGGCTACACCTTC. Translated, it gives CASSPDSPHYGYTF.

This clone has just one count. CDR3 in amino acids: CASSQSGGDRGTEAFF. The DNA for the CDR3 is TGTGCCAGCAGCCAATCGGGGGGGGACAGGGGCACTGAAGCTTTCTTT. V usage is TRBV4-2 and J usage is TRBJ1-1; TRBD1 agrees at 10 bases. Unmatched junction bases numbered 7, after V lost 2 bases and J lost 4 bases. This CDR3 contains 16 residues. Germline V gives CDR1 LGHNA, CDR2 YNFKEQ.

The V gene is TRBV19, the J gene TRBJ1-1; D unresolved. Trimming took 4 bases from V and 4 from J, leaving 10 bases between them. The CDR3 loop spans 13 amino acids. Germline V gives CDR1 LNHDA, CDR2 SQIVND (reference sequence). The CDR3: CASSRTPGTEAFF. DNA of the CDR3: TGTGCCAGTAGTAGGACCCCGGGCACTGAAGCTTTCTTT. Filled out from reference TRBV19 and TRBJ1-1, the complete variable domain reads DGGITQSPKYLFRKEGQNVTLSCEQNLNHDAMYWYRQDPGQGLRLIYYSQIVNDFQKGDIAEGYSVSREKKESFPLTVTSAQKNPTAFYLCASSRTPGTEAFFGQGTRLTVV.

V is TRBV5-1 and J is TRBJ2-3; TRBD2 aligns across 14 bases. In germline, CDR1 is SGHRS, CDR2 YFSETQ. The CDR3 length is 16 residues. J was trimmed by 6 bases and V by 4 bases; bases with no gene match: 7. DNA of the CDR3: TGCGCCAGCAGCGCCTGGACTAGCGGGGGGAGGGATACGCAGTATTTT. This gives the protein CASSAWTSGGRDTQYF.

J is TRBJ1-2 and V is TRBV6-5, with 7 bases fitting TRBD1. J lost 4 bases, V lost 6 bases, and 8 bases had no gene match. There are 14 residues in the CDR3. Per the germline V gene, CDR1 is MNHEY and CDR2 is SVGAGI. Written as DNA, the CDR3 is TGTGCCAGCAGGTCGATAGGACAGGCCTATGGCTACACCTTC. Translation gives CASRSIGQAYGYTF.

The chain recombines TRBV30 with TRBJ2-2; possible D gene TRBD2, 5 bases. CDR1 is GTSNPN and CDR2 is SVGIG in the germline V gene (reference sequence). V dropped 0 bases and J dropped 5 bases, with 10 bases sitting between them. The CDR3 has 14 residues. DNA of the CDR3: TGTGCCTGGAGTGTCGGATGGGAGACCGGGGAGCTGTTTTTT. This codes for CAWSVGWETGELFF.